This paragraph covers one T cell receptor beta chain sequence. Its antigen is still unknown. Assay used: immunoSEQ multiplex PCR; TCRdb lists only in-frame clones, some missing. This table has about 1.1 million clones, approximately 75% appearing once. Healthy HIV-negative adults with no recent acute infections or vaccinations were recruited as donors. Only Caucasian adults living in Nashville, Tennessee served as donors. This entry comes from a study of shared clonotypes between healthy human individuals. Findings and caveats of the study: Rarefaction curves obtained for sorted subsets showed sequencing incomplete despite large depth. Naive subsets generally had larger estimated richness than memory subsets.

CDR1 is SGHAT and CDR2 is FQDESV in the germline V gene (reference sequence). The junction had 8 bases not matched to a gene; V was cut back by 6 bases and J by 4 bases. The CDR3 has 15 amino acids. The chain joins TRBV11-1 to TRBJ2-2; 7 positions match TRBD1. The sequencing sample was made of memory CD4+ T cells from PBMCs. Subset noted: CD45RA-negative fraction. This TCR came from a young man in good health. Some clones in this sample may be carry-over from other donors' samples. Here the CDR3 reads CASRTDRAFTGELFF. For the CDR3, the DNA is TGTGCCAGCAGGACCGACAGGGCGTTCACCGGGGAGCTGTTTTTT.